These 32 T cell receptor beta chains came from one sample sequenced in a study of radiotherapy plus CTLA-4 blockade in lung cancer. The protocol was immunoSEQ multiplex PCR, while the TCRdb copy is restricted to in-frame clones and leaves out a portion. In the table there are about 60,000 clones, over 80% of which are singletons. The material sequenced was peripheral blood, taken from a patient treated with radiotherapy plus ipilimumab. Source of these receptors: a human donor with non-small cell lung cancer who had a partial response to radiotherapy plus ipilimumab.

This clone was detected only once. CDR3 protein: CASSEGTSGYTQYF. For the CDR3, the DNA is TGTGCCAGCAGTGAAGGGACTAGCGGGTACACGCAGTATTTT. The gene calls are TRBV6-4 and TRBJ2-3; TRBD2 agrees at 12 bases. Germline values: CDR1 MRHNA, CDR2 SNTAGT. V was clipped by 3 bases and J by 9 bases; unmatched bases: 4. The CDR3 extends over 14 amino acids.

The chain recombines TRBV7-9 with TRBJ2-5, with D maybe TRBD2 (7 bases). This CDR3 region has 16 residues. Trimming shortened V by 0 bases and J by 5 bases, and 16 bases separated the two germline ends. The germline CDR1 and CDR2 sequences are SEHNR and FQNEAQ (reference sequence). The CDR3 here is CASSLALPRGGETQYF. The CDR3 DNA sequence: TGTGCCAGCAGCTTAGCGCTCCCCAGGGGAGGGGAGACCCAGTACTTC.

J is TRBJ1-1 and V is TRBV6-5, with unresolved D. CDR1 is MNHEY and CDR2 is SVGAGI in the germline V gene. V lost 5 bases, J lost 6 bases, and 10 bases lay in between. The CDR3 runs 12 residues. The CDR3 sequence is CASSDGIAEAFF. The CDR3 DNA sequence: TGTGCCAGCAGTGACGGGATAGCTGAAGCTTTCTTT.

The CDR3 nucleotides read TGTGCCAGCAGTGACCCGGGACTAGCCACAGATACGCAGTATTTT. This encodes CASSDPGLATDTQYF. V usage is TRBV2 and J usage is TRBJ2-3; 9 positions match TRBD2. V was pared by 3 bases and J by 2 bases, with 3 bases of the junction left unmatched. This CDR3 is built from 15 residues. The V gene's germline CDR1 is SNHLY and CDR2 FYNNEI.

CDR3 protein: CASSPRAAGQETQYF. CDR3 DNA: TGTGCCAGCTCACCAAGGGCGGCGGGGCAAGAGACCCAGTACTTC. The chain combines TRBV18 with TRBJ2-5, with D possibly matching TRBD2 (6 bases). CDR3 size: 15 residues. Germline CDR1 is KGHSH and CDR2 is LQKENI. Trimming took off 2 bases at V and 2 bases at J, with 12 bases between the two ends.

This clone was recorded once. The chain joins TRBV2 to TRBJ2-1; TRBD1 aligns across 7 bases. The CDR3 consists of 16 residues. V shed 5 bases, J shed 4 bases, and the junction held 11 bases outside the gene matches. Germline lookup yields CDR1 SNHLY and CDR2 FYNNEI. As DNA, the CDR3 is TGTGCCAGCAGTAGCTTACCGGGACAGCTATACAATGAGCAGTTCTTC. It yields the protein CASSSLPGQLYNEQFF.

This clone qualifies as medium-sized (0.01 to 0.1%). Here the CDR3 reads CAISVGGEANQPQHF. Written as DNA, the CDR3 is TGTGCCATCAGTGTTGGCGGAGAAGCCAATCAGCCCCAGCATTTT. V gene TRBV10-3 combines with J gene TRBJ1-5; no clear D gene. Trimming pared 4 bases from V and 3 bases from J, leaving 13 bases between. Germline V lookup: CDR1 ENHRY, CDR2 SYGVKD. This CDR3 has 15 residues.

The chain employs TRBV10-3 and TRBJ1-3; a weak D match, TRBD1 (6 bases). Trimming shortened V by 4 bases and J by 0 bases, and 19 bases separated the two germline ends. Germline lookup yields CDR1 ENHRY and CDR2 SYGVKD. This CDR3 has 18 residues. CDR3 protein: CAISALGTLLSSGNTIYF. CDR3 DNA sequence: TGTGCCATCAGTGCGCTCGGGACACTCCTTTCCTCTGGAAACACCATATATTTT.

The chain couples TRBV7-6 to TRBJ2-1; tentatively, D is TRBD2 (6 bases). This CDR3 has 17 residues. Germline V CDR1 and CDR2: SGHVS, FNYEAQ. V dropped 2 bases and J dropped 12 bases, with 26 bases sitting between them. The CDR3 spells CASSLSGLGPGESGQFF. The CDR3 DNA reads TGTGCCAGCAGCTTATCAGGATTGGGTCCGGGAGAATCGGGGCAGTTCTTC.

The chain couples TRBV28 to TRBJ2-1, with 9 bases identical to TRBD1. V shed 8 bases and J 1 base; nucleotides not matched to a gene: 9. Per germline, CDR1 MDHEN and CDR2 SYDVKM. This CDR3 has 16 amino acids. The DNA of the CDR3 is TGTGCCAGCGTAGCCCGGACAGGGGTATCCTACAATGAGCAGTTCTTC. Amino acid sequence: CASVARTGVSYNEQFF.

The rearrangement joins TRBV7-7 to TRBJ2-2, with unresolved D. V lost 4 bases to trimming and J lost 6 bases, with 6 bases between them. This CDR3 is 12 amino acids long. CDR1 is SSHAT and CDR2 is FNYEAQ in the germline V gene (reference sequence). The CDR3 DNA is TGTGCCAGCAGCTCCGTTTCCGGGGAGCTGTTTTTT. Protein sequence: CASSSVSGELFF. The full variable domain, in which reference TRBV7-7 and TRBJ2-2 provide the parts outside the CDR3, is GAGVSQSPRYKVTKRGQDVTLRCDPISSHATLYWYQQALGQGPEFLTYFNYEAQPDKSGLPSDRFSAERPEGSISTLTIQRTEQRDSAMYRCASSSVSGELFFGEGSRLTVL.

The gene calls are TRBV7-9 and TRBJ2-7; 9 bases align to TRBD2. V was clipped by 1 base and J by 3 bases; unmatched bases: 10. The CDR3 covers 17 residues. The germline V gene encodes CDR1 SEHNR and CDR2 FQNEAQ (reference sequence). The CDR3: CASSLGEYSGRVYEQYF. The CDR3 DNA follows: TGTGCCAGCAGCTTAGGAGAATATAGCGGGAGAGTCTACGAGCAGTACTTC. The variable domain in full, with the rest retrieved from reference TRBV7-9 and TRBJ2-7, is DTGVSQNPRHKITKRGQNVTFRCDPISEHNRLYWYRQTLGQGPEFLTYFQNEAQLEKSRLLSDRFSAERPKGSFSTLEIQRTEQGDSAMYLCASSLGEYSGRVYEQYFGPGTRLTVT.

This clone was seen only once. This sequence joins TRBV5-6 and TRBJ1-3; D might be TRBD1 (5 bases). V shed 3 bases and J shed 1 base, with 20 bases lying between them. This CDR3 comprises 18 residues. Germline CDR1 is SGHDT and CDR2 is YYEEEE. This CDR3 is CASSSVAGSIRSGNTIYF. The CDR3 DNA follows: TGTGCCAGCAGCTCCGTGGCAGGGTCAATCCGATCTGGAAACACCATATATTTT. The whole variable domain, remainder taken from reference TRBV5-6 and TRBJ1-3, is DAGVTQSPTHLIKTRGQQVTLRCSPKSGHDTVSWYQQALGQGPQFIFQYYEEEERQRGNFPDRFSGHQFPNYSSELNVNALLLGDSALYLCASSSVAGSIRSGNTIYFGEGSWLTVV.

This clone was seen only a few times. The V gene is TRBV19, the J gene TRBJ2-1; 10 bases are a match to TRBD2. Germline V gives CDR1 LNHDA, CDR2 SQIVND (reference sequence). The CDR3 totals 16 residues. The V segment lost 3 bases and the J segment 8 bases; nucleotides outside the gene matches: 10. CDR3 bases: TGTGCCAGTAGTATTCGGTGGACTAGCGGAGGGGATGAGCAGTTCTTC. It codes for CASSIRWTSGGDEQFF.

The CDR3 sequence is CASSGRQYSGANVLTF. The CDR3 DNA sequence: TGTGCCAGCAGCGGTAGACAGTACTCTGGGGCCAACGTCCTGACTTTC. This chain uses TRBV27 with TRBJ2-6, with D perhaps TRBD1 (5 bases). The CDR3 extends over 16 amino acids. Trimming removed 6 bases at V and 0 bases at J, with 12 bases between. The germline gives CDR1 MNHEY, CDR2 SMNVEV (reference sequence).

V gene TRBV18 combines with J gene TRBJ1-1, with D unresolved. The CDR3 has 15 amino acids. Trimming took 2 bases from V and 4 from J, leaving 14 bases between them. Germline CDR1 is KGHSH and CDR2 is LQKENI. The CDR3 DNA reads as TGTGCCAGCTCACCAGGCGACCGGGTGAGCACTGAAGCTTTCTTT. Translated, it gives CASSPGDRVSTEAFF.

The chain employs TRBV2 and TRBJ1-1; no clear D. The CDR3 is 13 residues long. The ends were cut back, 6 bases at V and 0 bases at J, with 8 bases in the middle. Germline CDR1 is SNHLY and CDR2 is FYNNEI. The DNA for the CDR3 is TGTGCCAGCAGAAGGAGGATGAACACTGAAGCTTTCTTT. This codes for CASRRRMNTEAFF.

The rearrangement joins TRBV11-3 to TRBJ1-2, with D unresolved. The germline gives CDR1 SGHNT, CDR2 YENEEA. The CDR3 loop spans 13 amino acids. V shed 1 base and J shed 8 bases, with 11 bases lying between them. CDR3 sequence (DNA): TGTGCCAGCAGCTTAGCGGACGGGAGGGGCTACACCTTC. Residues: CASSLADGRGYTF. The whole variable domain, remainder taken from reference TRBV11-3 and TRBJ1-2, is EAGVVQSPRYKIIEKKQPVAFWCNPISGHNTLYWYLQNLGQGPELLIRYENEEAVDDSQLPKDRFSAERLKGVDSTLKIQPAELGDSAVYLCASSLADGRGYTFGSGTRLTVV.

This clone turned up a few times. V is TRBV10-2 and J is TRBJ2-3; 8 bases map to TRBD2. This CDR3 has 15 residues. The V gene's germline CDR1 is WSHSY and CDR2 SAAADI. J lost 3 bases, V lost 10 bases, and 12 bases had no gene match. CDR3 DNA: TGCGCCACACGTCTAGGCGGGGGGAGGACAGATACGCAGTATTTT. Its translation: CATRLGGGRTDTQYF.

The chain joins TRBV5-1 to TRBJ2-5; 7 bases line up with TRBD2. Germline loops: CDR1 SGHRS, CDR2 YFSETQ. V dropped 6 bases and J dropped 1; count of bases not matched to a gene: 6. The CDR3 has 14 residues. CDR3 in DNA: TGCGCCAGCACGAAGACTAGCCCCCAAGAGACCCAGTACTTC. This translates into CASTKTSPQETQYF.

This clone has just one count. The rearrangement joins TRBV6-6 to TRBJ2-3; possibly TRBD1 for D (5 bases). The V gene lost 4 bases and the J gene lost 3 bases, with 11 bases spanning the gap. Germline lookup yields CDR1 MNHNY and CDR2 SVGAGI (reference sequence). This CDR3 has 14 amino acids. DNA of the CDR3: TGTGCCAGCAGTTGGAGCGACAGAACAGATACGCAGTATTTT. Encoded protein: CASSWSDRTDTQYF.

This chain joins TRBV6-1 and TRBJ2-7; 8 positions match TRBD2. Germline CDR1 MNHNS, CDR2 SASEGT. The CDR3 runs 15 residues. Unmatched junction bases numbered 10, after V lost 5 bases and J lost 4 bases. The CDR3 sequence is CASSPGLGGTYEQYF. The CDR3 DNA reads TGTGCCAGCAGTCCGGGACTAGGGGGAACATACGAGCAGTACTTC.

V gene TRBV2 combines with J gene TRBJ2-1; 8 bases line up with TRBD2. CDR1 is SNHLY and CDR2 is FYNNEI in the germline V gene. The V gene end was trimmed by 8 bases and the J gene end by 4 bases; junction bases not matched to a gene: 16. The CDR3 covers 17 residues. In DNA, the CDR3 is TGTGCCAGCCGGTTAAGCGGGAGCCCCACTGGATACAATGAGCAGTTCTTC. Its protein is CASRLSGSPTGYNEQFF.

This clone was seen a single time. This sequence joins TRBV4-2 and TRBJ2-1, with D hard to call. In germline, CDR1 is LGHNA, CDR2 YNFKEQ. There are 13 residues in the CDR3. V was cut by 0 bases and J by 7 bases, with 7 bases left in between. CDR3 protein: CASSQDRSNEQFF. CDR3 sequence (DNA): TGTGCCAGCAGCCAAGATCGTAGTAATGAGCAGTTCTTC.

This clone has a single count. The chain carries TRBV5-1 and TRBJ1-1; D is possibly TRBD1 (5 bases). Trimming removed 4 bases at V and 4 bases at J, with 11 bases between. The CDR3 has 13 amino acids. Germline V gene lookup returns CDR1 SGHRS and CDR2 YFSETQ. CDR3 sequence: CASSARGGTEAFF. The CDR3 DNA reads TGCGCCAGCAGCGCACGCGGGGGCACTGAAGCTTTCTTT.

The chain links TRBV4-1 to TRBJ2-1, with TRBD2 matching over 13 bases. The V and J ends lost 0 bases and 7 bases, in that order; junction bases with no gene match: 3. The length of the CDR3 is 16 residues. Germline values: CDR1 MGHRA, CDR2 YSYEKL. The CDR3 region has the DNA TGCGCCAGCAGCCAAGACGGACTAGCGGGAGTAAATGAGCAGTTCTTC. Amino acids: CASSQDGLAGVNEQFF.

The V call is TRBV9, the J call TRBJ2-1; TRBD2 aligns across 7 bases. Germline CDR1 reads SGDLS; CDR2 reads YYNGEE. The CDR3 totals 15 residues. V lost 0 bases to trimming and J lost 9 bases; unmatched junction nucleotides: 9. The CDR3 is CASSVVGGGPGEQFF. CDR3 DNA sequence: TGTGCCAGCAGCGTAGTGGGGGGAGGGCCGGGTGAGCAGTTCTTC.

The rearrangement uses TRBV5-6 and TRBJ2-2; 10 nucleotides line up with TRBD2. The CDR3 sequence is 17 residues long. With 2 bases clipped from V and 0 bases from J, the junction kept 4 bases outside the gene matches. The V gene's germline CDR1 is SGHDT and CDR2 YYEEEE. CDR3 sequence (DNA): TGTGCCAGCAGCTTCGGACTAGCGGCTACGAACACCGGGGAGCTGTTTTTT. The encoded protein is CASSFGLAATNTGELFF.

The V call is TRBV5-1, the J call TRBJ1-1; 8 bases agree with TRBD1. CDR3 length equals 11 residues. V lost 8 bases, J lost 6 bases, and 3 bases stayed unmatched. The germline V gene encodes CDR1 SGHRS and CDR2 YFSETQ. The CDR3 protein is CASGQGSEAFF. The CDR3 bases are TGCGCCAGTGGACAGGGCTCTGAAGCTTTCTTT. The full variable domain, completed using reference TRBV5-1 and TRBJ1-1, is KAGVTQTPRYLIKTRGQQVTLSCSPISGHRSVSWYQQTPGQGLQFLFEYFSETQRNKGNFPGRFSGRQFSNSRSEMNVSTLELGDSALYLCASGQGSEAFFGQGTRLTVV.

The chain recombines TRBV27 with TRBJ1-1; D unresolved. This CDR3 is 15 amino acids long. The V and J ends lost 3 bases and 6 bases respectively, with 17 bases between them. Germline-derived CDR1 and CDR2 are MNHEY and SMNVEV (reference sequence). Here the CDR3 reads CASSLTGRSNAEAFF. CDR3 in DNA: TGTGCCAGCAGTTTGACGGGGAGGAGTAACGCTGAAGCTTTCTTT.

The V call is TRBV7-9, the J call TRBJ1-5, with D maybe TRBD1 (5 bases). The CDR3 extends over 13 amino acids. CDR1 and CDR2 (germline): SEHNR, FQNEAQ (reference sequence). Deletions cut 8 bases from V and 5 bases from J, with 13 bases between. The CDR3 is CASVEGVDQPQHF. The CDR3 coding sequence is TGTGCCAGCGTGGAAGGGGTAGATCAGCCCCAGCATTTT.

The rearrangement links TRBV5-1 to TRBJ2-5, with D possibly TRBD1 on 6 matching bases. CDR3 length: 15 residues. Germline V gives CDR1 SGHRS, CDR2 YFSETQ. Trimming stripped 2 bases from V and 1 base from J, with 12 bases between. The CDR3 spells CASSFGRGSQETQYF. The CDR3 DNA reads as TGCGCCAGCAGCTTTGGCAGGGGTAGCCAAGAGACCCAGTACTTC.